This TCR beta chain was profiled in a study of CD8 T cells in Susac syndrome (dated by TCRdb to the late 2010s). With regard to the full study: Whether CD8+ T cell activation and differentiation in Susac syndrome was antigen driven was tested using repertoire sequencing.

Peripheral blood CD8+ and CD4+ T cells from healthy donors, Susac syndrome patients and multiple sclerosis patients were profiled by high-throughput TCR beta sequencing. The multiple sclerosis controls were treatment-naive patients who had stable or active relapsing-remitting disease and met the revised McDonald criteria. Bulk CD8+ and CD4+ T cells were purified magnetically by negative isolation, whereas CD8+ TEMRA cells were enriched by FACS. Blood was collected in EDTA tubes and processed within 24 hours, with PBMCs isolated through density gradient centrifugation. PBMCs intended for TCR sequencing were frozen in liquid nitrogen and were later thawed in a 37 degrees C water bath. The sorted or isolated CD4+, CD8+ and CD8+ TEMRA cells reached a purity of at least 90%. RNA was extracted using the RNeasy kit, and roughly 0.5 to 1 ug of the RNA was reverse transcribed with random hexamers. TCR beta CDR3 regions were amplified with the immunoSEQ multiplex PCR assay covering 54 Vbeta and 13 Jbeta segments. Bias from PCR amplification was corrected by using a synthetic template baseline for primer optimization and for computational correction. From the authors' description of their analysis: Reads were annotated to V, D and J genes according to IMGT and were analyzed with immunoSEQ Analyzer, with only productive sequences retained. Clonality was calculated as one minus the Shannon entropy normalized by log2 of the number of productive unique sequences. For each patient and control, public and private clones were evaluated among the 100 most prevalent clones. Clones were defined as Susac-specific when absent from the healthy and MS cohorts, from 1,000 to 1,100 published viral clones and from other ImmuneACCESS disease sequences. TCRdb redid the processing of the public reads, applying fastp at Q25 and MiXCR, and retained in-frame beta chains. Rows are unified per CDR3 protein, each entry keeping the most common DNA and genes. The V and J calls here are based on TCRdb, not the publication. Counted in this sample were a few hundred thousand distinct CDR3 sequences; around 95% of them appeared once. 0.075% to 0.095% of the sample is in the top ten clones.

At the junction V is shortened by 6 bases and J by 8 bases; bases outside the gene matches: 13. From cysteine to phenylalanine, the CDR3 is 15 amino acids long. Left in the record is the CDR3 DNA by itself, 45 bases read in frame from the first base. From the germline V gene (reference sequence), CDR1 is MNHEY and CDR2 is SMNVEV. Details on this clonotype: This receptor's antigen is unknown. Qualities for individual bases were not recorded, and no much larger clone is one base off.

The research as a whole found: The TCR sequencing and HLA analysis was acknowledged to have included a relatively small number of individuals.

This receptor chain uses TRBV27 and TRBJ1-2; 9 nucleotides in the junction match TRBD1. The sequence derives from a human donor with multiple sclerosis. Sequencing used CD4+ T cells from PBMCs. The DNA is TGTGCCAGCAGCCGTTCGAGGGACAGGGTCCACGGCTACACCTTC. Translated, this gives CASSRSRDRVHGYTF.